In its sample, the clone carrying this T cell receptor beta chain was seen a few times. Antigen: not known. Germline values: CDR1 DFQATT, CDR2 SNEGSKA (reference sequence). The ends were cut back, 6 bases at V and 2 bases at J, with 20 bases in the middle. There are 15 residues in the CDR3. Sample-barcoded 5' priming and a J-beta primer mix drove a second PCR of roughly 7 to 11 cycles. Tagging of each cDNA molecule was performed by a template-switch adaptor with 12 random nucleotides. TCRdb reprocessed the 5' RACE reads with MiXCR, giving one entry per CDR3 protein. The table shows some 1.5 million distinct CDR3 sequences, with approximately 28% occurring only once. These data are taken from a study of blood T cells in healthy people across ages. Looking at the study overall: In model experiments, template switching was able to capture about one barcoded beta molecule for every two T cells that were present.

Study-level points and caveats: Changes in expanded clonotypes were possibly confounded, as the CMV status of donors was unknown.

Sequenced sample: blood. This TCR was sampled from a woman aged 25-40 years in good health. The chain employs TRBV20-1 and TRBJ2-7; maybe TRBD2 (5 bases). CDR3 protein: CSASDWGSVTYEQYF. The CDR3 DNA sequence: TGCAGTGCCTCGGACTGGGGTAGCGTGACCTACGAGCAGTACTTC.